The rows below give T cell receptor beta chains drawn from one sample of a study of vaccination and CD4 T cells after COVID-19. TCRdb reprocessed the PCR reads via MiXCR and lists one record per CDR3 protein. The sample has under 9,500 distinct CDR3 sequences, about 42% seen once. These receptors have no known antigen. The specimen sequenced was CD4+ T cells from blood, cultured in vitro. These receptors were collected from a human donor in good health. The CDR3 runs from the conserved cysteine through the conserved F or W. The D gene is left open where the match is weak. The size entry is marked missing in some rows and otherwise reads once, few, many or a size class.

j_call d_call clone_size v_call cdr3_aa cdr3_nt
TRBJ2-5 NA NA TRBV24-1 CATSIGGTQETQYF TGTGCCACCAGTATAGGGGGAACCCAAGAGACCCAGTACTTC
TRBJ1-2 NA NA TRBV27 CASSLQGPHYGYTF TGTGCCAGCAGTTTGCAGGGGCCTCACTATGGCTACACCTTC
TRBJ1-3 NA large TRBV4-3 CASSQELLVIGNTIYF TGCGCCAGCAGCCAAGAATTATTAGTGATTGGAAACACCATATATTTT
TRBJ2-5 NA NA TRBV19 CASSFLGGRAETQYF TGTGCCAGTAGTTTTCTCGGGGGGCGGGCAGAGACCCAGTACTTC
TRBJ2-5 TRBD2 NA TRBV6-1 CASSLSGGGTGTQYF TGTGCCAGCAGTCTTAGCGGGGGGGGAACGGGGACCCAGTACTTC
TRBJ2-3 NA NA TRBV2 CASMPSGTQYF TGTGCCAGCATGCCCTCCGGTACGCAGTATTTT
TRBJ2-2 TRBD1 NA TRBV27 CASRRTGNTGELFF TGTGCCAGCAGACGGACAGGAAACACCGGGGAGCTGTTTTTT
TRBJ2-1 NA few TRBV27 CASSPWPVSSYNEQFF TGTGCCAGCAGTCCATGGCCGGTGAGCTCCTACAATGAGCAGTTCTTC
TRBJ1-6 TRBD1 few TRBV27 CASSFQKSTGVRRTTDNSPLHF TGTGCCAGCAGTTTCCAAAAATCGACAGGGGTCCGGAGGACAACGGATAATTCACCCCTCCACTTT
TRBJ1-2 NA few TRBV19 CASSNRESSGYTF TGTGCCAGTAGCAACAGGGAAAGTTCTGGCTACACCTTC
TRBJ1-2 NA NA TRBV6-5 CASSYGTVYGYTF TGTGCCAGCAGTTACGGAACAGTTTATGGCTACACCTTC
TRBJ2-7 TRBD2 NA TRBV5-4 CASSRWGGLGQYF TGTGCCAGCAGCCGGTGGGGGGGTCTAGGGCAGTACTTC
TRBJ2-4 NA NA TRBV28 CASSRPGTGSGIQYF TGTGCCAGCAGCCGGCCGGGTACAGGGTCGGGCATTCAGTACTTC
TRBJ2-3 NA NA TRBV19 CASSGQGLGDTQYF TGTGCCAGCTCGGGACAGGGACTAGGGGATACGCAGTATTTT
TRBJ2-5 TRBD2 few TRBV11-2 CASSPGTSGETQYF TGTGCCAGCAGCCCTGGGACTAGCGGGGAGACCCAGTACTTC
TRBJ2-7 NA few TRBV20-1 CSARAGTSPYEQYF TGCAGTGCAAGAGCCGGGACCTCGCCCTACGAGCAGTACTTC
TRBJ1-1 NA NA TRBV19 CASTEGARTEAFF TGTGCCAGTACGGAAGGGGCGCGTACTGAAGCTTTCTTT
TRBJ1-6 NA NA TRBV6-2/TRBV6-3 CASKDPHSNSPLHF TGTGCCAGCAAAGACCCACACTCAAATTCACCCCTCCACTTT
TRBJ2-7 NA NA TRBV7-2 CASSLGSAYEQYF TGTGCCAGCAGCTTAGGATCGGCCTACGAGCAGTACTTC
TRBJ1-1 TRBD1 few TRBV7-8 CASSLGQGNTEAFF TGTGCCAGCAGCTTAGGACAGGGGAACACTGAAGCTTTCTTT
TRBJ2-5 NA NA TRBV14 CASAVGETQYF TGTGCCAGCGCGGTCGGAGAGACCCAGTACTTC
TRBJ1-1 NA NA TRBV11-2 CASRRLRAGINSEAFF TGTGCCAGCAGACGCTTAAGGGCGGGGATTAACTCTGAAGCTTTCTTT
TRBJ1-1 NA NA TRBV7-9 CASSSTTFQAFF TGTGCCAGCAGCTCCACGACATTTCAAGCTTTCTTT
TRBJ1-1 NA NA TRBV12-3/TRBV12-4 CASSFLGTEAFF TGTGCCAGCAGTTTCCTAGGGACTGAAGCTTTCTTT
TRBJ1-2 NA once TRBV29-1 CSVGRGGYTF TGCAGCGTTGGCAGGGGTGGCTACACCTTC
TRBJ2-5 NA few TRBV19 CASSTSGGKETQYF NA
TRBJ1-2 TRBD1 few TRBV20-1 CSAREDRGIINYGYTF TGCAGTGCTAGAGAGGACAGGGGGATTATTAACTATGGCTACACCTTC
TRBJ2-7 TRBD2 NA TRBV7-7 CASSFAGDFEQYF TGTGCCAGCAGCTTTGCGGGAGACTTCGAGCAGTACTTC
TRBJ1-1 NA NA TRBV20-1 CSARGRRTNTEAFF TGCAGTGCTAGGGGAAGGAGAACCAACACTGAAGCTTTCTTT
TRBJ1-1 NA NA TRBV14 CASSQDMGAVNTEAFF TGTGCCAGCAGCCAAGACATGGGGGCGGTGAACACTGAAGCTTTCTTT
TRBJ1-5 TRBD1 once TRBV19 CASSMRGQGFQPQHF TGTGCCAGTAGTATGAGGGGACAGGGCTTTCAGCCCCAGCATTTT
TRBJ2-3 NA NA TRBV7-9 CASSRIADSTDTQYF TGTGCCAGCAGCCGCATAGCGGATAGCACAGATACGCAGTATTTT
TRBJ1-1 NA NA TRBV6-5 CASSFRNTEAFF TGTGCCAGCAGTTTCAGGAACACTGAAGCTTTCTTT
TRBJ2-3 NA medium-sized TRBV7-8 CASSLNGNTQYF TGTGCCAGCAGCTTAAATGGAAATACGCAGTATTTT
TRBJ2-7 NA NA TRBV4-2 CASSQQTGTTNSYEQYF TGTGCCAGCAGCCAACAAACGGGAACAACCAACTCCTACGAGCAGTACTTC
TRBJ2-7 TRBD1 NA TRBV19 CASSITPQGAEQYF TGTGCCAGTAGTATCACTCCACAGGGGGCCGAGCAGTACTTC
TRBJ2-3 TRBD1 NA TRBV6-2/TRBV6-3 CASSPPGWDRDSDTQYF TGTGCCAGCAGTCCCCCCGGCTGGGACAGGGATTCAGATACGCAGTATTTT
TRBJ1-2 NA few TRBV10-2 CASSEVNWRGYTF TGCGCCAGCAGTGAAGTGAACTGGAGAGGCTACACCTTC
TRBJ2-3 NA few TRBV7-2 CASSLEAPPDTQYF TGTGCCAGCAGCTTAGAGGCCCCTCCGGATACGCAGTATTTT
TRBJ2-3 NA once TRBV7-9 CASSSQVNPLVWGDTQYF TGTGCCAGCAGCAGCCAAGTGAATCCCCTAGTTTGGGGAGATACGCAGTATTTT
TRBJ2-5 TRBD2 few TRBV5-1 CASSLDGLAGTLPGETQYF TGCGCCAGCAGCTTGGATGGACTAGCGGGGACCCTCCCGGGGGAGACCCAGTACTTC
TRBJ1-2 NA few TRBV20-1 CSASPGNYGYTF TGCAGTGCTAGTCCCGGGAACTATGGCTACACCTTC